One sample yielded the 16 T cell receptor beta chains listed below, sequenced in a study of tumor-infiltrating lymphocytes in primary liver carcinoma. A primer matching the constant region was used to make TCR beta cDNA from 500 to 650 ng of total RNA. Library construction for TCR beta comprised three nested multiplex PCR rounds performed with slightly modified ARM-PCR. Amplification in the first two PCR rounds was performed using TRBV1-TRBV30 forward primers and a C-beta reverse primer for 10 cycles each. One entry per CDR3 protein, called by TCRdb with MiXCR from the multiplex PCR reads. The sample shows 90,000 to 140,000 distinct CDR3 sequences, approximately 82% of them seen only once. Extraction of RNA together with DNA used roughly 20-32 mg of unsorted bulk tissue. Input material: liver tumor tissue from sampling region 3. Described subset: tumor region T3, left-lateral pole. The receptors were sampled from a man aged 40-49 years with primary liver carcinoma and hepatitis B virus infection.

In this sample, this clonotype turned up a few times. Since a much larger clone is just one base distant, this may be a read error. The chain has TRBV24-1 and TRBJ2-5, with D maybe TRBD1 (6 bases). This CDR3 has 14 residues. Germline-derived CDR1 and CDR2 are KGHDR and SFDVKD. The CDR3 protein is CATSDPGTKEAQYF. The DNA for the CDR3 is TGTGCCACCAGTGATCCCGGGACAAAAGAGGCCCAGTACTTC.

With regard to this clonotype: The junction departs from the called germline gene at one end, perhaps through a read error. The rearrangement joins TRBV14 to TRBJ1-5; D is unresolved. This CDR3 is built from 15 residues. The germline gives CDR1 SGHDN, CDR2 FVKESK. The CDR3 coding sequence is TGTGCCAGCAGCCAAATTTGGACCCTCAATCAGCCCAAGCATTTT. It encodes CASSQIWTLNQPKHF. Based on the CDR3 plus reference TRBV14 and TRBJ1-5, the full variable domain is EAGVTQFPSHSVIEKGQTVTLRCDPISGHDNLYWYRRVMGKEIKFLLHFVKESKQDESGMPNNRFLAERTGGTYSTLKVQPAELEDSGVYFCASSQIWTLNQPKHFGDGTRLSIL.

Concerning this clonotype itself: This may stem from a read error, because a much larger clone lies one nucleotide away. The chain links TRBV7-9 to TRBJ1-2; the D gene is possibly TRBD1 (6 bases). CDR1 is SEHNR and CDR2 is FQNEAQ in the germline V gene (reference sequence). V was cut by 5 bases and J by 3 bases, with 19 bases left in between. The CDR3 runs to 16 residues. CDR3: CASSETRYRVDYGYTF. The CDR3 region has the DNA TGTGCCAGCAGCGAGACCCGGTACAGGGTTGACTATGGCTACACCTTC.

For this clonotype: Its ends do not fully match the called genes, so a read error is possible. V gene TRBV19 combines with J gene TRBJ1-2, with D possibly TRBD1 on 6 matching bases. The V gene's germline CDR1 is LNHDA and CDR2 SQIVND (reference sequence). CDR3 length: 15 amino acids. CDR3 bases: TGTGTCAGTAGCAACCCCGGGACAAGGGGCAGGGGCTACACCTTC. It codes for CVSSNPGTRGRGYTF. The full variable domain, in which reference TRBV19 and TRBJ1-2 provide the parts outside the CDR3, is DGGITQSPKYLFRKEGQNVTLSCEQNLNHDAMYWYRQDPGQGLRLIYYSQIVNDFQKGDIAEGYSVSREKKESFPLTVTSAQKNPTAFYLCVSSNPGTRGRGYTFGSGTRLTVV.

Details on this clonotype: Mismatch with germline at one junction end may stem from a read error. The rearrangement uses TRBV6-1 and TRBJ2-2, with D unresolved. Germline V gene data show CDR1 as MNHNS and CDR2 as SASEGT. The CDR3 has 15 amino acids. The CDR3 DNA reads as TGTGCCAGCAGGGATTCGGGCGGCGTAACCGGTGAGCTGTTTTTT. As protein: CASRDSGGVTGELFF.

With respect to this clonotype: Sequence at one end of the junction differs from germline and may be a read error. The J gene is TRBJ2-3, the V gene TRBV4-3; D uncertain. Germline CDR1 LGHNA, CDR2 YSLEER. This CDR3 comprises 14 residues. The CDR3: CASIQVGASDTQYF. DNA for the CDR3: TGTGCCAGCATCCAGGTGGGTGCATCAGACACGCAGTATTTT.

This clonotype was seen a few times. The rearrangement links TRBV4-1 to TRBJ2-3; D remains ambiguous. This CDR3 contains 16 residues. Germline CDR1 MGHRA, CDR2 YSYEKL. Trimming stripped 0 bases from V and 4 bases from J, with 14 bases between. CDR3 in DNA: TGCGCCAGCAGCCAAGAAGGTGCCCCTAGTGCAGATACGCAGTATTTT. Protein product: CASSQEGAPSADTQYF.

A word on this clonotype: The junction departs from the called germline gene at one end, perhaps through a read error. The rearrangement joins TRBV6-5 to TRBJ2-3; a weak D match, TRBD1 (6 bases). The germline V gene has CDR1 MNHEY and CDR2 SVGAGI. This CDR3 is 18 amino acids long. This CDR3 is CARRPGGRPGVSTDTQYF. The CDR3 DNA follows: TGTGCCAGAAGGCCTGGGGGAAGGCCAGGGGTTAGCACAGATACGCAATATTTT.

V and J are TRBV5-4 and TRBJ2-7, with 7 bases lining up with TRBD2. The CDR3 runs to 14 residues. After removal of 6 bases from V and 5 bases from J, the junction contained 11 bases not matched to a gene. Looked up from germline, CDR1 is SGHNT and CDR2 is YYREEE (reference sequence). This chain's CDR3 is CASNFPSGENEQYF. The CDR3 coding sequence is TGTGCCAGCAACTTCCCTAGCGGTGAGAACGAGCAGTACTTC.

The J gene is TRBJ2-7, the V gene TRBV6-2 or TRBV6-3; D unclear. The CDR3 covers 13 residues. V was trimmed by 3 bases and J by 2 bases, leaving 8 bases between them. Germline V gives CDR1 MNHEY, CDR2 SVGEGT. The CDR3 loop reads CASSYEVTYEQYF. CDR3 sequence (DNA): TGTGCCAGCAGTTATGAGGTTACCTACGAGCAGTACTTC.

On this clonotype: An end of the junction does not agree with germline; a read error may underlie this. The rearrangement links TRBV14 to TRBJ2-1, with TRBD1 as a possible D gene (5 bases). Per the germline V gene, CDR1 is SGHDN and CDR2 is FVKESK. The CDR3 runs to 16 residues. This CDR3 reads CDSSPMTVLGYNEQFF. The CDR3 DNA reads as TGTGACAGCAGCCCTATGACAGTGTTGGGGTACAATGAGCAGTTCTTC.

The DNA for the CDR3 is TGCGCCAGCAGGCACGCACCGTTAACACAGGGAGATACGCAGTATTTT. Amino acids: CASRHAPLTQGDTQYF. V usage is TRBV4-3 and J usage is TRBJ2-3; possibly TRBD1 for D (6 bases). The CDR3 is 16 residues long. V was trimmed by 6 bases and J by 5 bases, leaving 21 bases between them. Germline V gene lookup returns CDR1 LGHNA and CDR2 YSLEER.

This sequence joins TRBV28 and TRBJ2-7; D tentatively fits TRBD1 or TRBD2 (6 bases each). This CDR3 spans 14 amino acids. Germline V gene sequence: CDR1 MDHEN, CDR2 SYDVKM. V dropped 4 bases and J dropped 3 bases, with 13 bases sitting between them. The CDR3 coding sequence is TGTGCCAGCAGTTCTCGACAGGACTACTACGAGCAGTACTTC. This gives the protein CASSSRQDYYEQYF.

The table lists this clonotype with a few counts. A much larger clonotype is one base distant, so this may be a read error. The chain couples TRBV19 to TRBJ1-5, with D tentatively TRBD1 (5 bases). CDR3 length: 15 amino acids. The V end lost 2 bases, the J end lost 5 bases, and 13 bases lay between the germline ends. Germline assignment: CDR1 LNHDA and CDR2 SQIVND (reference sequence). The CDR3 DNA sequence: TGTGCCAGTAGTATAACAGGAACTTTCGATCAGCCCCAGCATTTT. It encodes CASSITGTFDQPQHF.

Note on this clonotype: This clone may be a read error of a much larger clone one base away. The rearrangement uses TRBV6-1 and TRBJ1-1, with D tentatively TRBD1 (6 bases). The length of the CDR3 is 13 residues. From germline, CDR1 is MNHNS and CDR2 SASEGT. The ends were cut back, 4 bases at V and 5 bases at J, with 11 bases in the middle. CDR3 nucleotides: TGTGCCAGCAGTGTACAGGGTAGGACTGAAGCTTTCTTT. Amino acids: CASSVQGRTEAFF.

A note on this clonotype: The junction differs from germline at one of its ends, possibly a read error. This chain connects TRBV11-2 to TRBJ1-2; D call uncertain. The CDR3 loop spans 13 amino acids. The germline CDR1 and CDR2 sequences are SGHAT and FQNNGV. The CDR3 loop is CVSSLFGFYGYIF. The CDR3, as DNA: TGTGTAAGCAGCTTATTTGGTTTCTATGGCTATATCTTC.